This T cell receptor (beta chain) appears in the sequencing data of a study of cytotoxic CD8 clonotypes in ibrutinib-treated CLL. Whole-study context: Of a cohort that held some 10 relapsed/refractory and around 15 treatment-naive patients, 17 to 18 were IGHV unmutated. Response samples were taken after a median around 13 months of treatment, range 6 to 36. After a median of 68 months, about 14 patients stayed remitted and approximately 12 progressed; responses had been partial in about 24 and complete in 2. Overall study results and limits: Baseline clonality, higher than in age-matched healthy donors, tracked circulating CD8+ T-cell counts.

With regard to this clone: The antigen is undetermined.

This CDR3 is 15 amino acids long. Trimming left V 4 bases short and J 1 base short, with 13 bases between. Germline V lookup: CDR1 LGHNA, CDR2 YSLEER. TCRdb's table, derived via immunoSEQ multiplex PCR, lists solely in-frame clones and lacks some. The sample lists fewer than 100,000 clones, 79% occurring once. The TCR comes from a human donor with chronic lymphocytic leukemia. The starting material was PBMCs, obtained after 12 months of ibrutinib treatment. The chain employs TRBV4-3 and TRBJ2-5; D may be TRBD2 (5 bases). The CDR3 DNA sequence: TGCGCCAGCAGCCGGCAACTGGGGAGCCAAGAGACCCAGTACTTC. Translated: CASSRQLGSQETQYF.